This T cell receptor beta chain was identified during a study of T cells after yellow fever vaccination. A universal primer site and UMIs were added as TCR cDNA was made by 5'RACE template switching. Each CDR3 protein is one row after TCRdb ran MiXCR on the 5' RACE reads. The profile shows roughly 150,000 distinct CDR3 sequences, around 6.3% of them singletons. Study-wide results and limits: Some clonotypes, a small share, were shared between CD4 and CD8 compartments.

This clonotype was detected many times. The antigen is not known. This specimen was CD4+ T cells sorted from PBMCs, taken 10 days after the yellow fever booster vaccination. This sequence originates from a young man who received the YFV17D yellow fever vaccine.

CDR3 coding DNA: TGTGCCAGCAGTCCTCCCCCCGAGGCTTTCTTT. This gives the protein CASSPPPEAFF. The chain recombines TRBV6-5 with TRBJ1-1; D not certain. The V gene lost 5 bases and the J gene lost 11 bases, with 12 bases spanning the gap. Per germline, CDR1 MNHEY and CDR2 SVGAGI. The CDR3 is 11 amino acids.